A selection of T cell receptor beta chains follows, all from one sample in a study of blood T cells in healthy people across ages. Each CDR3 protein is one row after TCRdb ran MiXCR on the 5' RACE reads. Among about 1.1 million distinct CDR3 sequences listed, 30% to 40% were seen once. The sequencing sample was made of blood. The receptors derive from a man aged 18 to 29 in good health. Both conserved end residues are part of each CDR3. A D gene is named only where the DNA matches it firmly. For some rows the clone size is stated as once, few or many, or as a class when expanded; others skip it.

D | size | J | V | DNA | CDR3
- | many | TRBJ2-3 | TRBV5-1 | TGCGCCAGCAGCGCCACACTAGTCGGCGTAGATACGCAGTATTTT | CASSATLVGVDTQYF
TRBD1 | once | TRBJ1-6 | TRBV7-2 | TGTGCCTGCAGCTCCGACAGGGGTAATTCACCCCTCCACTTT | CACSSDRGNSPLHF
- | few | TRBJ1-1 | TRBV28 | TGTGCCAGCAGTTTGGGATCCTTCCGGACATACAAGAGTGAAGCTTTCTTT | CASSLGSFRTYKSEAFF
TRBD1 | - | TRBJ2-3 | TRBV10-3 | TGTGCCATCAGTGGGGGACAGACTACAGATACGCAGTATTTT | CAISGGQTTDTQYF
TRBD1 | - | TRBJ1-1 | TRBV12-3/TRBV12-4 | TGTGCCAGCAGTCGCGGGACAGGGAAAGGCACTGAAGCTTTCTTT | CASSRGTGKGTEAFF
- | - | TRBJ1-3 | TRBV5-6 | TGTGCCAGCACCGGGACGGCGGGAAACACCATATATTTT | CASTGTAGNTIYF
- | - | TRBJ1-4 | TRBV18 | TGTGCCGGCTCACCACCGGGACGGCCAAATGAAGAACTGTTTTTT | CAGSPPGRPNEELFF
- | - | TRBJ2-1 | TRBV20-1 | TGCAGTGTCGAACCTCGGGGCAATGAGCAGTTCTTC | CSVEPRGNEQFF
TRBD1 | - | TRBJ2-2 | TRBV5-5 | TGTGCCAGCAGCGGACGCCCGGCAGGGGGAACCGGGGAGCTGTTTTTT | CASSGRPAGGTGELFF
- | - | TRBJ1-2 | TRBV6-5 | TGTGCCAGCATGCATTTCTGGGGTCGGTCAAGCTATGGCTACACCTTC | CASMHFWGRSSYGYTF
- | - | TRBJ1-3 | TRBV2 | TGTGCCAGCAGCGCCAACAGGGCCGGCTCTGGAAACACCATATATTTT | CASSANRAGSGNTIYF
- | - | TRBJ2-6 | TRBV13 | TGTGCCAGCAGCTTAGGTGGTTACGGTGCCAACGTCCTGACTTTC | CASSLGGYGANVLTF
- | - | TRBJ2-3 | TRBV12-3/TRBV12-4 | TGTGCCAGCAGTTTAGCATCGCGGGGAAGGGAGACAGATACGCAGTATTTT | CASSLASRGRETDTQYF
TRBD2 | - | TRBJ2-1 | TRBV5-6 | TGTGCCAGCAGCGCCCGGGAGGGAAACTACAATGAGCAGTTCTTC | CASSAREGNYNEQFF